A few counts support the clone carrying this T cell receptor (beta chain). Its antigen is undetermined. The sample originates from a study of breast tumors, draining lymph nodes, adjacent tissues. Points from the study as a whole: Compared with basal-like, luminal-like tumors shared significantly more repertoire with nontumor tissue. That most tumor T cells come from lymph nodes remained unproven. Compared with lymph nodes, tumors were less diverse; compared with nontumor tissue, more.

The V end lost 9 bases, the J end lost 4 bases, and 10 bases lay between the germline ends. The CDR3 runs to 12 residues. CDR1 and CDR2 from the germline V gene are MNHNY and SVGAGI (reference sequence). Axillary draining lymph nodes of breast cancer patients supplied the node samples. One entry per CDR3 protein results from TCRdb running MiXCR on the multiplex PCR reads. Of fewer than 200,000 distinct CDR3 sequences in the sample, about 33% were seen once. The chain couples TRBV6-6 to TRBJ1-3; perhaps TRBD1 as D (6 bases). The sequence was collected from a female donor with breast cancer. Some clones in this sample may be carry-over from other donors' samples. The sequenced material came from axillary lymph node tissue. The CDR3 DNA reads TGTGCCAGTACAGGGAAAGGAAACACCATATATTTT. Translation gives CASTGKGNTIYF.